What follows is one TCR beta chain and its context. What it recognizes is unknown. Germline CDR1 and CDR2: SGDLS and YYNGEE. Between the trimmed V and J ends, which lost 3 bases and 5 bases, there was a span of 20 bases. The CDR3 runs 16 residues. This entry belongs to a study of long-term antiretroviral therapy in people with HIV. Study at large: The earliest samples predate the 2015 immediate-ART recommendation by about a decade. Study-wide points: Sampling of blood ran from about 2004 to 2018, and older ART regimens were possibly in use. ART adherence, viral resistance and therapy changes were not recorded. The repertoire was dominated at all time points by clones expanded before ART.

Version v3.0 of the immunoSEQ assay was performed at survey level. The repertoire was sequenced with immunoSEQ multiplex PCR; TCRdb's copy has only in-frame clones and lacks some. The table lists tens of thousands of clones, about nine tenths of them singletons. The input for sequencing was unsorted PBMCs, taken 0.2 years before starting antiretroviral therapy. This rearrangement joins TRBV9 to TRBJ1-1, with a possible D match to TRBD1 (5 bases). This TCR derives from a man between 18 and 35 years old with HIV. Written as DNA, the CDR3 is TGTGCCAGCAGCGCCTCCTTTAATAGGGGAGGGACTGAAGCTTTCTTT. It translates to CASSASFNRGGTEAFF.